This T cell receptor beta chain was observed in a study of blood T cell repertoires in COVID-19. Germline CDR1 SQVTM, CDR2 ANQGSEA. The CDR3 has 12 residues. The V end lost 2 bases, the J end lost 7 bases, and 11 bases lay between the germline ends. The assay was immunoSEQ multiplex PCR, and TCRdb's table has in-frame clones only and misses some. The sample has about 50,000 clones, approximately 86% seen once. The rearrangement joins TRBV29-1 to TRBJ2-5; no clear D gene. Sequencing was performed on peripheral blood. The clonotype originates from a man in his 60s with active or convalescent COVID-19. CDR3 nucleotides: TGCAGCGTTGAACACCAAGCCGGGACCCAGTACTTC. Translating it yields CSVEHQAGTQYF.